This T cell receptor beta chain came from a study of T cells in localized non-small cell lung cancer. Study conclusions and caveats: Compared with tumor, uninvolved adjacent lung displayed greater T cell clonality, ranking highest overall. Within adjacent lung there appeared a median around 55 of the top 100 tumor clones. Heterogeneity remains possible because sequencing was limited to only one tumor region.

TCRdb's table, derived via immunoSEQ multiplex PCR, lists solely in-frame clones and lacks some. Here the sample spans roughly 700 clones, 25% being singletons. The CDR3 spans 16 residues. Germline V gene data show CDR1 as SGHRS and CDR2 as YFSETQ. V shed 7 bases, J shed 5 bases, and the junction held 12 bases outside the gene matches. The sample holds one count of this clone. The antigen is undetermined. The source was lung tumor tissue, collected before any cancer treatment. The TCR originated in a woman aged 40 to 75 with stage III lung adenocarcinoma. V gene TRBV5-1 combines with J gene TRBJ2-2, with 9 bases fitting TRBD1. The CDR3 reads CASRLGQGLGTGELFF. CDR3 in DNA: TGCGCCAGCCGCCTTGGACAGGGGTTAGGAACCGGGGAGCTGTTTTTT.